The clone carrying this T cell receptor (beta chain) was seen a handful of times. The antigen is unknown. The sample is drawn from a study of T cell repertoires in cytomegalovirus infection. About the study: Both recently identified HLA-C-restricted and well-studied HLA-B-restricted CMV epitopes were used in the study. Shared public TCR beta signatures pointed to both CMV infection and a matching HLA type.

TCRdb reprocessed the reads with MiXCR, giving one entry per CDR3 protein. The table has about 890,000 distinct CDR3 sequences, roughly 30% seen once. Findings and limits, study-wide: Cumulative public TCR beta family frequency identified carriers of CMV plus the relevant HLA. Dominating the ex vivo response were HLA-C-restricted CMV-specific TCR beta clonotypes.

V trimming: 5 bases; J trimming: 5 bases; junction bases outside the gene matches: 6. This CDR3 is built from 14 residues. In germline, CDR1 is SGHVS, CDR2 FNYEAQ. The sequence derives from a human donor in good health (CMV status not recorded). Some clones in this sample may be carry-over from other donors' samples. The specimen was cultured CD8+ T cells from PBMCs, collected from culture after CMV antigen stimulation. The V gene is TRBV7-6, the J gene TRBJ2-4, with TRBD1 matching over 7 bases. This chain's CDR3 is CASSNRDRQNIQYF. CDR3 DNA: TGTGCCAGCAGCAACCGGGACAGACAAAACATTCAGTACTTC.